These T cell receptor beta chains were read from a single sample in a study of T cells after yellow fever vaccination. From the 5' RACE reads, TCRdb called clonotypes with MiXCR, one entry per CDR3 protein. Of 400,000 to 450,000 distinct CDR3 sequences listed, about 19% were seen once; the top ten hold roughly a sixth. The specimen was PBMCs, collected before the yellow fever booster vaccination. These receptors originate from a man younger than 35 who received the YFV17D yellow fever vaccine. Both conserved end residues are part of each CDR3. The D gene is left open where the match is weak. Part of the rows lack a size; the others show once, few, many or a class for expanded clones.

>.|.|TRBJ1-1|TRBV20-1
CSARDNIGGREAFF
TGCAGTGCTAGAGATAATATAGGGGGGCGCGAAGCTTTCTTT
>.|TRBD1|TRBJ1-1|TRBV6-2/TRBV6-3
CASTPGQPLNTEAFF
TGTGCCAGCACTCCGGGACAGCCTTTGAACACTGAAGCTTTCTTT
>.|.|TRBJ1-1|TRBV10-3
CASGGGTEAFF
TGTGCCTCGGGGGGAGGGACTGAAGCTTTCTTT
>.|.|TRBJ1-1|TRBV7-9
CASSLSRVSEAFF
TGTGCCAGCAGCTTATCGAGGGTCTCTGAAGCTTTCTTT
>.|.|TRBJ1-5|TRBV27
CASSLALGAQPQHF
TGTGCCAGCAGTTTAGCCCTTGGGGCGCAGCCCCAGCATTTT
>.|TRBD1|TRBJ1-6|TRBV6-2/TRBV6-3
CASSRRQGPSGIVNSPLHF
TGTGCCAGCAGTCGACGACAGGGGCCCTCTGGGATTGTTAATTCACCCCTCCACTTT
>.|.|TRBJ1-3|TRBV29-1
CSVGVTTGNTIYF
TGCAGCGTTGGGGTGACAACTGGAAACACCATATATTTT
>.|.|TRBJ2-5|TRBV20-1
CSVRDLLIETQYF
TGCAGTGTCCGGGACTTACTAATCGAGACCCAGTACTTC
>few|.|TRBJ2-2|TRBV6-6
CASSPTRENTGELFF
TGTGCCAGCAGTCCCACAAGGGAGAACACCGGGGAGCTGTTTTTT
>.|.|TRBJ2-5|TRBV7-1
CASSSGDRAETQYF
TGTGCCAGCAGCTCAGGCGACCGCGCGGAGACCCAGTACTTC
>.|.|TRBJ1-1|TRBV30
CAWYTLSLFAFF
TGTGCCTGGTACACACTGTCGTTGTTTGCTTTCTTT
>.|.|TRBJ1-5|TRBV5-1
CASSLVGRGPQHF
TGCGCCAGCAGCTTGGTAGGTCGGGGGCCCCAGCATTTT
>few|.|TRBJ2-5|TRBV5-1
CASSGTGGAGEETQYF
TGCGCCAGCAGTGGCACGGGGGGCGCCGGAGAAGAGACCCAGTACTTC
>.|TRBD1|TRBJ1-2|TRBV30
CAWSVQGVIYGYTF
TGTGCCTGGAGTGTCCAGGGGGTAATCTATGGCTACACCTTC
>few|.|TRBJ2-3|TRBV3-1
CASSQEGYLDTQYF
TGTGCCAGCAGCCAAGAGGGCTACCTAGATACGCAGTATTTT
>.|.|TRBJ2-5|TRBV20-1
CSASALKETQYF
TGCAGTGCTAGTGCGCTGAAAGAGACCCAGTACTTC
>few|TRBD1|TRBJ1-2|TRBV12-3/TRBV12-4
CASSLGDDRVAYGYTF
TGTGCCAGCAGTTTGGGGGATGACAGGGTAGCCTATGGCTACACCTTC
>.|.|TRBJ1-1|TRBV5-6
CASSLWTGAEAFF
TGTGCCAGCAGCTTGTGGACGGGGGCTGAAGCTTTCTTT
>.|.|TRBJ2-3|TRBV11-2
CASSDTMSSVDTQYF
TGTGCCAGCAGCGACACTATGAGTTCGGTAGATACGCAGTATTTT
>.|.|TRBJ1-3|TRBV12-3/TRBV12-4
CASSFGVPGNTIYF
TGTGCCAGCAGTTTCGGCGTACCTGGAAACACCATATATTTT
>.|.|TRBJ1-5|TRBV7-2
CASSLIDSRSQPQHF
TGTGCCAGCAGCTTAATCGACAGCCGGAGTCAGCCCCAGCATTTT
>.|.|TRBJ1-1|TRBV11-1
CASSRQVVGTEAFF
TGTGCCAGCAGCAGACAGGTTGTGGGCACTGAAGCTTTCTTT
>.|.|TRBJ2-3|TRBV10-3
CAITPSGGQADTQYF
TGTGCCATCACTCCCAGTGGGGGTCAAGCAGATACGCAGTATTTT
>few|.|TRBJ1-3|TRBV29-1
CSVGHGSGNTIYF
TGCAGCGTTGGACACGGCTCTGGAAACACCATATATTTT
>few|.|TRBJ2-5|TRBV20-1
CSAARGLGGRQETQYF
TGCAGTGCTGCCCGGGGTCTTGGGGGGCGACAAGAGACCCAGTACTTC
>.|.|TRBJ2-7|TRBV30
CAWRKVYEQYF
TGTGCCTGGAGGAAAGTTTACGAGCAGTACTTC
>.|.|TRBJ2-5|TRBV4-3
CASSQGSSGMGTQYF
TGCGCCAGCAGCCAAGGTTCCTCAGGGATGGGGACCCAGTACTTC
>.|.|TRBJ2-5|TRBV5-1
CASTEGRVVETQYF
TGCGCCAGCACGGAGGGGCGAGTCGTAGAGACCCAGTACTTC
>few|.|TRBJ2-6|TRBV28
CASSLTQGANVLTF
TGTGCCAGCAGTCTAACCCAGGGAGCCAACGTCCTGACTTTC
>.|TRBD2|TRBJ2-2|TRBV6-6
CASSQTSGGAGELFF
TGTGCCAGCAGCCAGACTAGCGGGGGGGCCGGGGAGCTGTTTTTT
>few|TRBD2|TRBJ2-3|TRBV20-1
CSASSGASTDTQYF
TGCAGTGCTAGCAGCGGGGCAAGCACAGATACGCAGTATTTT
>.|TRBD2|TRBJ2-7|TRBV29-1
CSVVARAGRGTYEQYF
TGCAGCGTTGTGGCCCGGGCAGGGAGGGGAACCTACGAGCAGTACTTC
>few|TRBD2|TRBJ2-1|TRBV5-1
CASSWERGGLEQFF
TGCGCCAGCAGCTGGGAGCGGGGGGGCCTTGAGCAGTTCTTC
>.|.|TRBJ1-1|TRBV7-3
CASSYAVSAEAFF
TGTGCCAGCAGCTATGCGGTCTCAGCTGAAGCTTTCTTT
>few|.|TRBJ2-3|TRBV29-1
CSARRFQGIDTQYF
TGCAGCGCCCGAAGGTTTCAGGGAATAGATACGCAGTATTTT
>.|.|TRBJ2-7|TRBV18
CASSPGRDPYEQYF
TGTGCCAGCTCACCGGGGCGGGACCCCTACGAGCAGTACTTC
>.|TRBD1|TRBJ1-5|TRBV19
CASSVGQRLRQPQHF
TGTGCCAGTAGTGTGGGACAGCGACTTCGGCAGCCCCAGCATTTT
>.|TRBD2|TRBJ2-3|TRBV30
CAWSPGLATDTQYF
TGTGCCTGGAGTCCGGGACTAGCAACAGATACGCAGTATTTT
>.|TRBD1|TRBJ2-7|TRBV30
CAWSDPPGQGAYEQYF
TGTGCCTGGAGTGATCCACCGGGACAGGGCGCCTACGAGCAGTACTTC
>few|.|TRBJ2-7|TRBV6-5
CASRPAPGTPALEQYF
TGTGCCAGCAGACCCGCTCCTGGGACGCCAGCCCTCGAGCAGTACTTC
>.|.|TRBJ2-5|TRBV6-6
CASSYSRGQEETQYF
TGTGCCAGCAGTTACTCGAGGGGACAAGAAGAGACCCAGTACTTC
>.|TRBD2|TRBJ2-5|TRBV7-2
CASSLRPREDTQYF
TGTGCCAGCAGCTTACGGCCGCGGGAGGATACCCAGTACTTC
>few|TRBD1|TRBJ1-4|TRBV4-2
CASSPRQGFANEKLFF
TGTGCCAGCAGCCCCAGACAGGGATTTGCTAATGAAAAACTGTTTTTT
>.|.|TRBJ2-1|TRBV6-2/TRBV6-3
CASSYGSGVHEQFF
TGTGCCAGCAGTTACGGTTCAGGGGTCCATGAGCAGTTCTTC
>.|.|TRBJ2-4|TRBV4-1
CASSQPKGENIQYF
TGCGCCAGCAGCCAACCTAAGGGAGAAAACATTCAGTACTTC
>.|.|TRBJ1-2|TRBV25-1
CASSQGGRSGRTF
TGTGCCAGCAGTCAAGGTGGGAGGTCAGGGAGGACCTTC
>many|.|TRBJ2-1|TRBV7-2
CASSLGAQSYNEQFF
TGTGCCAGCAGCTTGGGGGCTCAATCCTACAATGAGCAGTTCTTC